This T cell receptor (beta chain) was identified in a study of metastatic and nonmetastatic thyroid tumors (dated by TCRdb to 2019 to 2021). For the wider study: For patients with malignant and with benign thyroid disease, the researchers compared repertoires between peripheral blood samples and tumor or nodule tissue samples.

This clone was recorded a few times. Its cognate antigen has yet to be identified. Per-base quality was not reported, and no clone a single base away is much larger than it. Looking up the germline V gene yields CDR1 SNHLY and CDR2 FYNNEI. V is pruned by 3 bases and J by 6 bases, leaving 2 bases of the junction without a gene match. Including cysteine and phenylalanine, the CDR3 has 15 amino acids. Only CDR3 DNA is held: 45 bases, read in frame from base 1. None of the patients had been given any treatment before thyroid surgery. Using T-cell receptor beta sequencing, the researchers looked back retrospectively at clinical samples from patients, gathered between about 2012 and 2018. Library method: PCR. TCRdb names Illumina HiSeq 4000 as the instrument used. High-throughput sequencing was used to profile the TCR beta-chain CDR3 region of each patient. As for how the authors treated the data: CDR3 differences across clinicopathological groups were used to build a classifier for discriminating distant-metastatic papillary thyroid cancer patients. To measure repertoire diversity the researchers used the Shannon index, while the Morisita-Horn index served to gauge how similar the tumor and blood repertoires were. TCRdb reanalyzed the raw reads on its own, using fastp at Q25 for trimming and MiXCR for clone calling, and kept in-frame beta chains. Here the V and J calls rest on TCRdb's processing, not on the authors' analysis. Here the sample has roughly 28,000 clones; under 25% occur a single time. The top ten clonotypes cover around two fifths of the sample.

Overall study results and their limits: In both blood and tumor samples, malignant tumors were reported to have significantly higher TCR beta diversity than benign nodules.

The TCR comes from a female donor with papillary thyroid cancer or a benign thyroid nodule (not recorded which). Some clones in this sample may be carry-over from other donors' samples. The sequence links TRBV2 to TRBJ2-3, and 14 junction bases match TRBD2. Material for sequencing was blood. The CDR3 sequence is CASSETSGGADTQYF. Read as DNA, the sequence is TGTGCCAGCAGTGAGACTAGCGGGGGGGCCGATACGCAGTATTTT.